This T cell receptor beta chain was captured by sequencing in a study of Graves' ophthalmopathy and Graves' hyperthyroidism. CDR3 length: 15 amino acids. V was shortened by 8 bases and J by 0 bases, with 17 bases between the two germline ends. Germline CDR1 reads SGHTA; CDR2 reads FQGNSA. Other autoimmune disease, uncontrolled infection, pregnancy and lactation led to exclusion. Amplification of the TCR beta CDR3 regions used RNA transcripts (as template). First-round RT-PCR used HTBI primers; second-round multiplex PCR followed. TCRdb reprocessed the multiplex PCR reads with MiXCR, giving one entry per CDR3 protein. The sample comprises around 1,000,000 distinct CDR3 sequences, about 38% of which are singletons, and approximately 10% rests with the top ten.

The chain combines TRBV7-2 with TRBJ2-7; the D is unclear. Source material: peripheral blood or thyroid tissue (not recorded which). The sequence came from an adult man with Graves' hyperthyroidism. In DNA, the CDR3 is TGTGCCAGCCGACTCAACTTTCTACTCTCCTACGAGCAGTACTTC. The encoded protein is CASRLNFLLSYEQYF.